These T cell receptor beta chains were read from a single sample in a study of shared clonotypes between healthy human individuals. Clones were sequenced by immunoSEQ multiplex PCR, and TCRdb holds only the in-frame ones, with some missing. Counted here are millions of clones, more than 80% occurring once; the ten biggest clones make up more than 0.12%. Sequencing input: naive CD4+ T cells sorted from blood. Source of these receptors: a young man in good health. CDR3s include the opening cysteine and the closing phenylalanine or tryptophan. A D gene is named only where the DNA matches it firmly. Clone size is shown for a subset of rows, as once, few, many or a class of expanded clone.

J gene,D gene,V gene,clone size,CDR3 protein
TRBJ1-3,-,TRBV6-1,-,CASSEQEGNTIYF
TRBJ1-2,TRBD1,TRBV2,-,CASSGQGVGYGYTF
TRBJ2-7,TRBD1,TRBV7-9,-,CASSPDRVSYEQYF
TRBJ2-4,-,TRBV19,-,CASSIPGVAKNIQYF
TRBJ2-7,TRBD2,TRBV7-2,once,CASRASGYEQYF
TRBJ2-7,-,TRBV2,-,CASSESAAGMFSYEQYF
TRBJ1-6,-,TRBV5-1,few,CASAAGQSSYNSPLHF
TRBJ2-7,TRBD1,TRBV6-5,-,CASSYSRPGGTYEQYF
TRBJ2-7,-,TRBV6-1,-,CASGVITARLGDF
TRBJ2-2,-,TRBV5-1,-,CASSLGQGGRTGELFF
TRBJ1-4,-,TRBV5-4,-,CASSLGTGRNEKLFF
TRBJ2-5,TRBD2,TRBV11-3,-,CASSFDSTSGGETQYF
TRBJ1-1,-,TRBV28,-,CASSLEGTAFF
TRBJ2-7,TRBD1,TRBV28,-,CASRGTGTGGYEQYF
TRBJ1-1,TRBD1,TRBV27,-,CASSDLYRGTHEAFF